This T cell receptor (beta chain) derives from a study of cytomegalovirus exposure and HLA in healthy donors. Study at large: Of several hundred genotyped donors, roughly 80% grouped in the Caucasian-associated ancestry cluster. General study points: Sequencing probably produced one cluster of sequence variants that were highly shared.

This CDR3 contains 17 residues. The ends lost 5 bases at V and 1 base at J; junction bases unmatched: 11. CDR1 and CDR2 (germline): LNHDA, SQIVND (reference sequence). This PCR relied on a set of 60 Vbeta primers and 13 Jbeta primers. The data were produced by immunoSEQ multiplex PCR, yet TCRdb's version contains in-frame clones alone and is incomplete. Here the sample spans some 180,000 clones, approximately 90% being singletons. Note on this clone: Antigen: not known.

The chain uses TRBV19 and TRBJ2-1, with 7 bases that match TRBD1. The sequence derives from a boy younger than 10 in good health and CMV-seronegative. Sequencing was carried out using PBMCs. This CDR3 reads CASSPSRQGSSYNEQFF. Written as DNA, the CDR3 is TGTGCCAGTAGTCCCTCGAGACAGGGTTCGTCCTACAATGAGCAGTTCTTC.